This TCR beta chain was captured by sequencing in a study of T cells in localized non-small cell lung cancer. Trimming removed 0 bases at V and 2 bases at J, with 4 bases between. CDR1 and CDR2 (germline): MNHEY, SVGAGI. CDR3 length: 13 residues. Study outcomes and limitations: There were a median roughly 60 of the top 100 tumor clones appearing in adjacent lung. Longer overall survival was associated with a higher density of T cells in the blood. Heterogeneity within the tumor remains possible, as just one region underwent sequencing. Compared with tumor, uninvolved adjacent lung displayed greater T cell clonality, ranking highest overall.

Produced via immunoSEQ multiplex PCR; TCRdb's table is partial and in-frame only. Of tens of thousands of clones listed, around nine tenths are singletons. Worth noting for this clone: Its antigen remains unknown.

The rearrangement uses TRBV6-5 and TRBJ2-5, with unresolved D. This specimen consisted of PBMCs, obtained before any cancer treatment. This receptor was obtained from a man between 40 and 75 years old with stage II lung adenocarcinoma. The CDR3 nucleotides are TGTGCCAGCAGTTACTCAGGGCAAGAGACCCAGTACTTC. Translation: CASSYSGQETQYF.